The 28 T cell receptor beta chains reported below all come from one sample, sequenced in a study of shared clonotypes between healthy human individuals. Produced via immunoSEQ multiplex PCR; TCRdb's table is partial and in-frame only. There are about 960,000 clones in the sample; approximately 76% occur only once, and approximately 1.5% lies in the top ten. The specimen sequenced was memory CD4+ T cells sorted from blood. Subset given: CD45RA-negative fraction. These receptors were obtained from a man younger than 30 in good health.

Points on this clone: The sample holds other DNA sequences that translate to the same CDR3. This chain connects TRBV11-3 to TRBJ2-1; TRBD2 aligns across 8 bases. V shed 5 bases, J shed 0 bases, and the junction held 3 bases outside the gene matches. This CDR3 region has 15 residues. The germline gives CDR1 SGHNT, CDR2 YENEEA. In DNA, the CDR3 is TGTGCCAGCAGCCCCAGCGGGAGCTCCTACAATGAGCAGTTCTTC. It specifies CASSPSGSSYNEQFF.

The chain couples TRBV7-3 to TRBJ2-7; D is possibly TRBD2 (6 bases). The CDR3 runs 13 residues. The germline V gene has CDR1 SGHTA and CDR2 FQGTGA. V shed 0 bases and J shed 9 bases, with 12 bases lying between them. The CDR3, as DNA: TGTGCCAGCAGCTTAACGGAGGGGCGGGCGCAGTACTTC. Its translation is CASSLTEGRAQYF.

V and J are TRBV28 and TRBJ1-6; perhaps TRBD1 as D (5 bases). Germline assignment: CDR1 MDHEN and CDR2 SYDVKM. Trimming shortened V by 2 bases and J by 5 bases, and 16 bases separated the two germline ends. CDR3 length equals 17 residues. CDR3 bases: TGTGCCAGCAGTTTAAGGGCCCGATGGGGGGATAATTCACCCCTCCACTTT. Its protein product is CASSLRARWGDNSPLHF.

The chain recombines TRBV18 with TRBJ1-3; weak D call: TRBD1 (6 bases). CDR3 length: 16 amino acids. Germline values: CDR1 KGHSH, CDR2 LQKENI. V was pared by 6 bases and J by 1 base, with 16 bases between. The CDR3 DNA sequence: TGTGCCAGCTCGGCCCGGGACAAAACGTCTGGAAACACCATATATTTT. It is translated as CASSARDKTSGNTIYF. Combining the CDR3 with reference TRBV18 and TRBJ1-3 gives the whole variable domain NAGVMQNPRHLVRRRGQEARLRCSPMKGHSHVYWYRQLPEEGLKFMVYLQKENIIDESGMPKERFSAEFPKEGPSILRIQQVVRGDSAAYFCASSARDKTSGNTIYFGEGSWLTVV.

This chain uses TRBV10-3 with TRBJ2-2, with D possibly being TRBD2 (6 bases). The CDR3 totals 15 residues. Germline CDR1 ENHRY, CDR2 SYGVKD. The V gene lost 0 bases and the J gene lost 4 bases, with 9 bases spanning the gap. CDR3 sequence: CAISESRGGTGELFF. DNA of the CDR3: TGTGCCATCAGTGAGTCCCGGGGAGGCACCGGGGAGCTGTTTTTT.

The chain couples TRBV28 to TRBJ1-6; D possibly corresponds to TRBD1 (6 bases). V was shortened by 5 bases and J by 6 bases, with 8 bases between the two germline ends. CDR3 size: 13 residues. The germline V gene has CDR1 MDHEN and CDR2 SYDVKM. CDR3 protein: CASSPRGNSPLHF. DNA of the CDR3: TGTGCCAGCAGTCCCAGGGGTAATTCACCCCTCCACTTT.

This chain uses TRBV9 with TRBJ1-3; 7 nucleotides align to TRBD1. V lost 0 bases to trimming and J lost 4 bases; unmatched junction nucleotides: 7. This CDR3 has 16 amino acids. Germline CDR1 SGDLS, CDR2 YYNGEE. CDR3 DNA sequence: TGTGCCAGCAGCGTAGCGGGAAGGGGGCAAGGAAACACCATATATTTT. Translation gives CASSVAGRGQGNTIYF.

The chain employs TRBV19 and TRBJ1-5; D possibly corresponds to TRBD1 (5 bases). Germline V gene data show CDR1 as LNHDA and CDR2 as SQIVND (reference sequence). Trimming removed 7 bases from V and 6 bases from J, with 16 bases in between. The CDR3 spans 14 residues. The CDR3 DNA reads as TGTGCCAGTACCATGGGTAGGGACGGTCAGCCCCAGCATTTT. This gives the protein CASTMGRDGQPQHF.

The V call is TRBV7-8, the J call TRBJ2-7; D call uncertain. The CDR3 has 15 amino acids. V lost 1 base and J lost 0, with 10 bases in between. Germline CDR1 SGHVS, CDR2 FQNEAQ. In nucleotides, the CDR3 is TGTGCCAGCAGCTTAGACAGATTGAGCTCCTACGAGCAGTACTTC. Translating it yields CASSLDRLSSYEQYF.

The chain uses TRBV5-1 and TRBJ2-3; TRBD1 matches at 7 bases. The CDR3 spans 15 residues. The germline gives CDR1 SGHRS, CDR2 YFSETQ. V was pared by 1 base and J by 4 bases, with 6 bases of the junction left unmatched. This CDR3 is CASSLTGVSADTQYF. The CDR3 nucleotides read TGCGCCAGCAGCTTGACAGGGGTTAGCGCAGATACGCAGTATTTT.

With regard to this clone: A much more abundant neighbour one base away suggests this may be a read error. The V gene is TRBV29-1, the J gene TRBJ2-3, with 10 nucleotides matching TRBD1. CDR1 and CDR2 from the germline V gene are SQVTM and ANQGSEA. This CDR3 has 12 residues. V lost 7 bases, J lost 4 bases, and 2 bases stayed unmatched. Written as DNA, the CDR3 is TGCAGCGCAGGACAGGGGGCAGATACGCAGTATTTT. Its translation: CSAGQGADTQYF.

This chain connects TRBV2 to TRBJ1-2; D not resolved. From germline, CDR1 is SNHLY and CDR2 FYNNEI. Trimming shortened V by 8 bases and J by 8 bases, and 21 bases separated the two germline ends. The CDR3 has 14 amino acids. CDR3 nucleotide sequence: TGTGCCAGCGGAGCCGACGGCTCCTTAGGGGGCTACACCTTC. The encoded protein is CASGADGSLGGYTF.

This clone was seen only a few times. This chain connects TRBV18 to TRBJ1-5, with no clear D. The CDR3 is made up of 13 amino acids. The germline gives CDR1 KGHSH, CDR2 LQKENI. Trimming took 0 bases from V and 10 from J, leaving 10 bases between them. The CDR3 spells CASSPPPGHPQHF. The DNA of the CDR3 is TGTGCCAGCTCACCACCGCCTGGGCACCCCCAGCATTTT.

The chain combines TRBV2 with TRBJ1-3; a possible D gene is TRBD1 (6 bases). V dropped 10 bases and J dropped 4 bases, with 11 bases sitting between them. Germline lookup yields CDR1 SNHLY and CDR2 FYNNEI. The CDR3 sequence is 12 residues long. CDR3 sequence (DNA): TGTGCCAACAGGGTACCGGGAAACACCATATATTTT. It is translated as CANRVPGNTIYF. The full variable domain, completed using reference TRBV2 and TRBJ1-3, is EPEVTQTPSHQVTQMGQEVILRCVPISNHLYFYWYRQILGQKVEFLVSFYNNEISEKSEIFDDQFSVERPDGSNFTLKIRSTKLEDSAMYFCANRVPGNTIYFGEGSWLTVV.

This chain joins TRBV27 and TRBJ2-7; 7 positions match TRBD2. Unmatched junction bases numbered 14, after V lost 6 bases and J lost 6 bases. This CDR3 region has 15 residues. CDR1 is MNHEY and CDR2 is SMNVEV in the germline V gene (reference sequence). CDR3 loop: CASRNAGRGVGEQYF. DNA for the CDR3: TGTGCCAGCAGGAACGCCGGACGGGGGGTTGGCGAGCAGTACTTC.

The V and J genes are TRBV10-1 and TRBJ1-4; D call uncertain. This CDR3 comprises 13 residues. Germline V CDR1 and CDR2: WNHNN, SYGVQD (reference sequence). V gave up 2 bases and J gave up 8 bases, with 9 bases separating them. The CDR3 nucleotides are TGCGCCAGCAGTGAGAGGCGAGGAGAAAAACTGTTTTTT. Translating gives CASSERRGEKLFF.

There are a few counts of this clone. The J gene is TRBJ2-1, the V gene TRBV5-5; 8 bases line up with TRBD1. CDR3 length: 15 amino acids. Germline CDR1 SGHKS, CDR2 YYEKEE (reference sequence). V gave up 1 base and J gave up 4 bases; unmatched junction bases: 4. The chain's CDR3 is CASSLQGAEYNEQFF. The CDR3, as DNA: TGTGCCAGCAGCTTGCAGGGGGCTGAATACAATGAGCAGTTCTTC.

This clone occurred many times. The chain carries TRBV19 and TRBJ2-3, with 13 bases aligning to TRBD2. The ends lost 4 bases at V and 7 bases at J; junction bases unmatched: 8. The CDR3 sequence is 16 residues long. Germline V gene data show CDR1 as LNHDA and CDR2 as SQIVND (reference sequence). The CDR3 sequence is CASSTGTSGDRYTQYF. The DNA of the CDR3 is TGTGCCAGTAGTACGGGGACTAGCGGGGATCGGTATACGCAGTATTTT.

This clone has only a few counts. The missing conserved phenylalanine or tryptophan at the end of this CDR3 makes a read error likely. Because the CDR3's place on the DNA is in doubt, the DNA is left out and the CDR3 is given as listed by TCRdb. This sequence joins TRBV6-7 and TRBJ2-4. TRBV6-7 is an open reading frame whose function is uncertain. 10 amino acids form the CDR3, both terminal residues included. CDR3 in amino acids: CAKSTLLVPY.

The chain couples TRBV18 to TRBJ2-1; tentative D call: TRBD2 (6 bases). The CDR3 is 15 residues long. The V end was cut by 0 bases, the J end by 6 bases, with 12 bases between. Germline loops: CDR1 KGHSH, CDR2 LQKENI. The CDR3 reads CASSPPGGPVNEQFF. The DNA for the CDR3 is TGTGCCAGCTCACCACCAGGAGGGCCAGTCAATGAGCAGTTCTTC.

V and J are TRBV5-6 and TRBJ1-3; D gene ambiguous. This CDR3 spans 16 amino acids. Per germline, CDR1 SGHDT and CDR2 YYEEEE. The ends were cut back, 4 bases at V and 0 bases at J, with 14 bases in the middle. The CDR3 nucleotides read TGTGCCAGCAGCACCGTCGGGTCTTACTCTGGAAACACCATATATTTT. Translating it yields CASSTVGSYSGNTIYF.

The V gene is TRBV5-1, the J gene TRBJ1-1; 7 nucleotides agree with TRBD1. Germline loops: CDR1 SGHRS, CDR2 YFSETQ. With V trimmed by 3 bases and J by 0 bases, 8 bases remained unmatched. The CDR3 spans 16 residues. The CDR3 DNA follows: TGCGCCAGCAGCTCTGGGAGAGACAGGGTGAACACTGAAGCTTTCTTT. Translation gives CASSSGRDRVNTEAFF.

This clone was recorded many times. The rearrangement joins TRBV5-1 to TRBJ2-2, with D perhaps assigned TRBD1 or TRBD2 (5 bases each). CDR3 size: 16 residues. V gave up 1 base and J gave up 1 base, with 11 bases separating them. The germline gives CDR1 SGHRS, CDR2 YFSETQ. CDR3 residues: CASSLTGRENTGELFF. The CDR3 region has the DNA TGCGCCAGCAGCTTGACGGGACGGGAGAACACCGGGGAGCTGTTTTTT.

The CDR3 bases are TGTGCCAGCAGCGGACTAGCGGGAGCTCGAGATACGCAGTATTTT. Its protein product is CASSGLAGARDTQYF. The chain employs TRBV7-2 and TRBJ2-3; 13 bases are a match to TRBD2. Germline V lookup: CDR1 SGHTA, CDR2 FQGNSA. The junction had 4 bases not matched to a gene; V was cut back by 5 bases and J by 5 bases. This CDR3 spans 15 amino acids.

The CDR3 here is CASSQDGRLRTDTQYF. Written as DNA, the CDR3 is TGTGCCAGCAGCCAAGATGGGCGACTTCGCACAGATACGCAGTATTTT. V gene TRBV4-2 combines with J gene TRBJ2-3; no reliable D call. The germline CDR1 and CDR2 sequences are LGHNA and YNFKEQ. The V end lost 0 bases, the J end lost 1 base, and 11 bases lay between the germline ends. The CDR3 is 16 residues long.

The J gene is TRBJ2-7, the V gene TRBV6-1; no definite D call. This CDR3 spans 14 amino acids. Looked up from germline, CDR1 is MNHNS and CDR2 is SASEGT. V gave up 5 bases and J gave up 0 bases, with 11 bases separating them. CDR3 bases: TGTGCCAGCAGTCGTGCAGCCAGCTCCTACGAGCAGTACTTC. It encodes CASSRAASSYEQYF.

The V call is TRBV19, the J call TRBJ1-1; tentatively, D is TRBD1 (5 bases). Trimming took off 7 bases at V and 0 bases at J, with 18 bases between the two ends. The CDR3 has 16 amino acids. Germline V lookup: CDR1 LNHDA, CDR2 SQIVND (reference sequence). CDR3 amino acids: CASKTTAMHMNTEAFF. The CDR3 DNA reads TGTGCCAGTAAGACGACAGCGATGCACATGAACACTGAAGCTTTCTTT.

The chain links TRBV6-1 to TRBJ2-7; D not resolved. CDR3 length: 13 amino acids. V dropped 8 bases and J dropped 7 bases, with 18 bases sitting between them. Germline V gives CDR1 MNHNS, CDR2 SASEGT. CDR3 sequence: CASLWPALREQYF. The CDR3 region has the DNA TGTGCCAGCTTGTGGCCCGCTTTGAGGGAGCAGTACTTC.